This is a list of T cell receptor beta chains from one sample in a study of CD8 T cells in ankylosing spondylitis. From the 5' RACE reads, TCRdb called clonotypes with MiXCR, one entry per CDR3 protein. This table holds 130,000 to 150,000 distinct CDR3 sequences, approximately 9.2% found once. The material sequenced was synovial fluid, either unsorted or a sorted T cell fraction (not recorded which). The receptor source for this set is a male donor with ankylosing spondylitis. Both conserved end residues are part of each CDR3. Fields, in order: D gene, J gene, V gene, clone size, CDR3 DNA, CDR3 protein. A D gene is named only where the DNA matches it firmly. Clone size, where shown, is once, few, many, or a class for clones that have expanded.

-	TRBJ1-1	TRBV2	many	TGTGCCCTGGGGGGGAACACTGAAGCTTTCTTT	CALGGNTEAFF
TRBD1	TRBJ1-1	TRBV5-1	-	TGCGCCAGCAGCTTCGGGACAGACGGCATGAACACTGAAGCTTTCTTT	CASSFGTDGMNTEAFF
TRBD1	TRBJ1-5	TRBV2	many	TGTGCCAGCAGCGCAGGACAGGGGCACAATCAGCCCCAGCATTTT	CASSAGQGHNQPQHF
-	TRBJ1-2	TRBV28	many	TGTGCCAGCAGCGGGTCGGGCAGAGATGGCTACACCTTC	CASSGSGRDGYTF
-	TRBJ2-5	TRBV7-8	-	TGTGCCAGCAGCTTAGTGGGGATTAACCAAGAGACCCAGTACTTC	CASSLVGINQETQYF
-	TRBJ1-5	TRBV4-2	few	TGTGCCAGCAGCCAAGTGGCCCGGAATAGCAATCAGCCCCAGCATTTT	CASSQVARNSNQPQHF
TRBD1	TRBJ1-1	TRBV12-5	-	TGTGCTAGTGGGAAGGGACAGTCGAACACTGAAGCTTTCTTT	CASGKGQSNTEAFF
-	TRBJ1-2	TRBV5-1	many	TGCGCCAGCAGCTTTGGGGGTTTGGACTATGGCTACACCTTC	CASSFGGLDYGYTF
-	TRBJ2-1	TRBV18	-	TGTGCCAGCTCACCAAAAAGGGAGGAAAATGAGCAGTTCTTC	CASSPKREENEQFF
TRBD1	TRBJ1-6	TRBV20-1	few	TGCAGTGCCGTCCCGGGACAGGGGGTGAGGGATTCACCCCTCCACTTT	CSAVPGQGVRDSPLHF
-	TRBJ1-3	TRBV20-1	-	TGCAGTGCTTTTGGACAGCTCAGGAGCTCTGGAAACACCATATATTTT	CSAFGQLRSSGNTIYF
-	TRBJ1-1	TRBV6-2/TRBV6-3	-	TGTGCCAGCAGACTTCTAGGGCCGGGGGCTGAAGCTTTCTTT	CASRLLGPGAEAFF
-	TRBJ2-5	TRBV7-8	-	TGTGCCAGCAGCTCCCATGACGGGGGCCTAGAGACCCAGTACTTC	CASSSHDGGLETQYF
TRBD1	TRBJ1-3	TRBV10-3	few	TGTGCCATCAGTACAGGGGCGGCTGGAAACACCATATATTTT	CAISTGAAGNTIYF
-	TRBJ2-1	TRBV6-5	many	TGTGCCAGCAGGGGTGGTCCCCAGGCCTACAATGAGCAGTTCTTC	CASRGGPQAYNEQFF
-	TRBJ2-7	TRBV19	-	TGTGCCAGGGATCACCCGACAGGCAGACCCGACCTCTCCTACGAGCAGTACTTC	CARDHPTGRPDLSYEQYF
-	TRBJ2-5	TRBV6-2/TRBV6-3	many	TGTGCTAGCAAGGGTAGCGGCGAAGAGACCCAGTACTTC	CASKGSGEETQYF
-	TRBJ1-1	TRBV5-1	many	TGCGCCAGCGAGACGGGACCGGGCGGGGCTGAAGCTTTCTTT	CASETGPGGAEAFF
-	TRBJ2-6	TRBV7-3	few	TGTGCCAGCAGAGGGCCCGGGGCCAACGTCCTGACTTTC	CASRGPGANVLTF
TRBD1	TRBJ1-1	TRBV12-3/TRBV12-4	few	TGTGCCAGCAGCCGTGGACAGGGGGCGCGGGGTACTGAAGCTTTCTTT	CASSRGQGARGTEAFF
TRBD1	TRBJ2-2	TRBV19	few	TGTGCCAGTAGTACTCGGGACAGCTCCTGGGACACCGGGGAGCTGTTTTTT	CASSTRDSSWDTGELFF
TRBD1	TRBJ2-5	TRBV7-2	medium-sized	TGTGCCAGCAGCTTGAGGGTTTCGGGGACAGGGGGAAGGCAATCCCAAGAGACCCAGTACTTC	CASSLRVSGTGGRQSQETQYF
-	TRBJ2-3	TRBV20-1	few	TGCAGTGCTAGCTGGGCGGGGGCCATTACGCAGTATTTT	CSASWAGAITQYF
-	TRBJ1-2	TRBV4-1	many	TGCGCCAGCAGCCAAGGGGAGAGTCTAAGCTATGGCTACACCTTC	CASSQGESLSYGYTF
-	TRBJ2-1	TRBV5-1	-	TGCGCCAGCAGCTTGGTGCAGGGTGGGGGTGAGCAGTTCTTC	CASSLVQGGGEQFF
-	TRBJ1-2	TRBV12-3/TRBV12-4	many	TGTGCCAGCAGACCGGTGGGGCATGGCTACACCTTC	CASRPVGHGYTF
-	TRBJ2-7	TRBV4-3	many	TGCGCCAGCAGCCGCACCTACGAGCAGTACTTC	CASSRTYEQYF
-	TRBJ2-5	TRBV7-7	-	TGTGCTAGCAGCCTGGGGGGACACCTCCAAGAGACCCAGTACTTC	CASSLGGHLQETQYF
-	TRBJ2-3	TRBV27	many	TGTGCCAGCAGTTTCATGGCCACAGATACGCAGTATTTT	CASSFMATDTQYF
-	TRBJ2-2	TRBV7-2	many	TGTGCCAGCAGCCTCTCGGGGAACACCGGGGAGCTGTTTTTT	CASSLSGNTGELFF
-	TRBJ2-5	TRBV10-3	few	TGTGCCATCAGTGAGGCTGAAGAGACCCAGTACTTC	CAISEAEETQYF
-	TRBJ2-5	TRBV7-9	many	TGTGCCAGCAGCCGAGGTGAATCCAACAGGAGGACCCAGTACTTC	CASSRGESNRRTQYF
-	TRBJ2-3	TRBV7-2	-	TGTGCCAGCAGCACCTCTCCGGGAGCGCGGGCAGATACGCAGTATTTT	CASSTSPGARADTQYF
TRBD1	TRBJ1-4	TRBV2	-	TGTGCCAGCAGTTCGACAGGGAAACTGTTTTTT	CASSSTGKLFF
TRBD2	TRBJ2-1	TRBV6-1	many	TGTGCCAGCAGCCCCCGACTAGCGGGGGTATCATACAATGAGCAGTTCTTC	CASSPRLAGVSYNEQFF
-	TRBJ1-2	TRBV30	few	TGTGCCTGGAGCGGTCTAGAAGGGGGCTATGGCTACACCTTC	CAWSGLEGGYGYTF
-	TRBJ1-2	TRBV20-1	-	TGCAGTGCTGCACGGGACCGAAACTATGGCTACACCTTC	CSAARDRNYGYTF
-	TRBJ1-1	TRBV10-3	many	TGTGCCATCAGTGAAACCCCGGAGGCTGAAGCTTTCTTT	CAISETPEAEAFF
-	TRBJ1-2	TRBV7-2	many	TGTGCCAGCAGCTCCCCTCCTATGGACTTTTCCTATGGCTACACCTTC	CASSSPPMDFSYGYTF
TRBD2	TRBJ2-1	TRBV7-2	many	TGTGCCAGCAGCTTACTTGGCGGGAGTTTTAGTGAGCAGTTCTTC	CASSLLGGSFSEQFF
TRBD1	TRBJ1-5	TRBV20-1	many	TGCAGTGCTAGTTGGGAGGGGGCACAGCCCCAGCATTTT	CSASWEGAQPQHF
-	TRBJ2-7	TRBV7-8	many	TGTGCCAGCAGCCATAGACAGGTGAACTCCTACGAGCAGTACTTC	CASSHRQVNSYEQYF
-	TRBJ2-3	TRBV2	few	TGTGCCAGCAGTGATTACGGGATCGAAAATGGAGATACGCAGTATTTT	CASSDYGIENGDTQYF
TRBD1	TRBJ1-2	TRBV18	many	TGTGCCAGCTCGACAGGGGAGAAGGAGTATGGCTACACCTTC	CASSTGEKEYGYTF
-	TRBJ1-2	TRBV5-6	many	TGTGCCAGCAGCCCTGTCGACCGGGGCTACACCTTC	CASSPVDRGYTF
TRBD1	TRBJ2-5	TRBV20-1	-	TGCAGTGCGAGCAGGGGGAACCAAGAGACCCAGTACTTC	CSASRGNQETQYF
TRBD1	TRBJ2-7	TRBV4-2	few	TGTGCCAGCAGCCAAACCCCGGGACAGAGCTACGAGCAGTACTTC	CASSQTPGQSYEQYF
-	TRBJ1-5	TRBV20-1	few	TGCAGTGCTAGAGATCAGAGGGGATGGAATCAGCCCCAGCATTTT	CSARDQRGWNQPQHF
-	TRBJ2-7	TRBV6-5	few	TGTGCCAGCAGTTCCCGAGGTTTCTCCTACGAGCAGTACTTC	CASSSRGFSYEQYF
TRBD2	TRBJ2-5	TRBV5-1	-	TGCGCCAGCAGCCCTGGACTAGCGGCCCAAGAGACCCAGTACTTC	CASSPGLAAQETQYF
-	TRBJ2-7	TRBV20-1	many	TGCAGTGCTAGATGGGGCAGCCTGGGGTCCTACGAGCAGTACTTC	CSARWGSLGSYEQYF
-	TRBJ1-1	TRBV5-1	-	TGCGCCAGCAGCGGGCCGCCCAGTGTATATCACACTGAAGCTTTCTTT	CASSGPPSVYHTEAFF
-	TRBJ1-6	TRBV5-1	many	TGCGCCAGCAGCTTGGAAAAGGGAAATTCACCCCTCCACTTT	CASSLEKGNSPLHF
TRBD1	TRBJ2-7	TRBV5-1	many	TGCGCCAGCAGCCATTTTTCGACAGGGGATACCGAGCAGTACTTC	CASSHFSTGDTEQYF
TRBD2	TRBJ2-7	TRBV20-1	many	TGCAGTGCTAGGGGTTCAAGCGGGAGGATCTACGAGCAGTACTTC	CSARGSSGRIYEQYF
TRBD2	TRBJ2-3	TRBV18	once	TGTGCCAGCTCACCACCGGGGACTAGCGGTACCACAGATACGCAGTATTTT	CASSPPGTSGTTDTQYF
-	TRBJ2-7	TRBV28	many	TGTGCCAGCAATGACAGCCCCTACGAGCAGTACTTC	CASNDSPYEQYF